Presented here are 18 T cell receptor beta chains from one specimen sequenced in a study of early T cells in non-severe SARS-CoV-2 infection. TCRdb re-analysed the 5' RACE reads in MiXCR, keeping a single row per CDR3 protein. The data show 45,000 or so distinct CDR3 sequences, nearly 7.5% seen once. The material sequenced was whole blood. These receptors came from an adult who was a healthcare worker with PCR-confirmed SARS-CoV-2 infection or an uninfected control (not recorded which).

The chain uses TRBV29-1 and TRBJ2-5; no clear D gene. Trimming took 5 bases from V and 6 from J, leaving 10 bases between them. CDR1 is SQVTM, CDR2 ANQGSEA, per germline. CDR3 length: 11 amino acids. As DNA, the CDR3 is TGCAGCGTTCCAGCTCTGCAGACCCAGTACTTC. It codes for CSVPALQTQYF.

Only a few counts were recorded for this clonotype. The chain combines TRBV6-5 with TRBJ2-7, with D tentatively TRBD2 (6 bases). The CDR3 is 15 amino acids. Trimming removed 7 bases at V and 0 bases at J, with 16 bases between. CDR1 and CDR2 from the germline V gene are MNHEY and SVGAGI. CDR3 coding DNA: TGTGCCAGCAAATCGGGGGAAATAAGCTCCTACGAGCAGTACTTC. This encodes CASKSGEISSYEQYF.

The chain recombines TRBV6-1 with TRBJ2-2; no reliable D call. The CDR3 spans 14 residues. V was cut by 2 bases and J by 1 base, with 5 bases left in between. Germline CDR1 is MNHNS and CDR2 is SASEGT. The DNA of the CDR3 is TGTGCCAGCAGTGAAAAGGGGAACACCGGGGAGCTGTTTTTT. Its protein is CASSEKGNTGELFF.

The chain carries TRBV6-5 and TRBJ2-3; 8 bases map to TRBD2. The CDR3 spans 14 residues. After removal of 6 bases from V and 4 bases from J, the junction contained 6 bases not matched to a gene. Germline V gives CDR1 MNHEY, CDR2 SVGAGI. The CDR3 DNA reads TGTGCCAGCAGGGCGGGGGGAAGTCCAGATACGCAGTATTTT. Its protein product is CASRAGGSPDTQYF.

This clonotype was counted ten times or more. This chain joins TRBV7-8 and TRBJ1-5, with TRBD1 identical over 8 bases. This CDR3 comprises 16 residues. Trimming took 4 bases from V and 0 from J; bases not matched to a gene: 5. Germline CDR1 and CDR2: SGHVS and FQNEAQ. CDR3 protein: CASSSRGRVSNQPQHF. The DNA of the CDR3 is TGTGCCAGCAGCTCCAGGGGGCGCGTTAGCAATCAGCCCCAGCATTTT.

This clonotype appeared a few times. The rearrangement joins TRBV9 to TRBJ2-5; weak D call: TRBD2 (5 bases). Germline V gene lookup returns CDR1 SGDLS and CDR2 YYNGEE. The CDR3 sequence is 14 residues long. The V and J ends lost 0 bases and 2 bases respectively, with 8 bases between them. The CDR3 sequence: CASSVGGLQETQYF. The CDR3 region has the DNA TGTGCCAGCAGCGTAGGCGGGTTACAAGAGACCCAGTACTTC.

This clonotype was seen a handful of times. The rearrangement joins TRBV2 to TRBJ1-5, with 8 nucleotides matching TRBD1. The V segment lost 2 bases and the J segment 11 bases; nucleotides outside the gene matches: 8. CDR1 is SNHLY and CDR2 is FYNNEI in the germline V gene. This CDR3 comprises 14 residues. The CDR3 protein is CASSEFGQGGSQHF. CDR3 sequence (DNA): TGTGCCAGCAGTGAATTCGGACAGGGAGGTTCCCAGCATTTT.

This clonotype was counted ten times or more. The CDR3 sequence: CASSWGRDGNQPQHF. CDR3 nucleotide sequence: TGTGCCAGCAGTTGGGGCCGGGACGGCAATCAGCCCCAGCATTTT. The rearrangement links TRBV7-9 to TRBJ1-5; tentatively, D is TRBD1 (5 bases). CDR3 length: 15 amino acids. Per the germline V gene, CDR1 is SEHNR and CDR2 is FQNEAQ (reference sequence). Trimming took 6 bases from V and 2 from J, leaving 14 bases between them.

The chain links TRBV12-3 or TRBV12-4 to TRBJ2-3; D may be TRBD1 (6 bases). Trimming cost V 0 bases and J 2 bases, with 6 bases left between them. This CDR3 contains 14 residues. CDR3 in amino acids: CASSLAGHTDTQYF. The CDR3 nucleotides are TGTGCCAGCAGTTTAGCGGGACACACAGATACGCAGTATTTT.

The gene calls are TRBV30 and TRBJ2-7; D is unclear. Per germline, CDR1 GTSNPN and CDR2 SVGIG (reference sequence). The CDR3 extends over 11 amino acids. V gave up 5 bases and J gave up 5 bases, with 10 bases separating them. CDR3 region: CAWEAGDEQYF. CDR3 coding DNA: TGTGCCTGGGAGGCAGGCGACGAGCAGTACTTC.

This clonotype was counted at least ten times. The rearrangement uses TRBV4-2 and TRBJ2-3; 8 nucleotides line up with TRBD1. In germline, CDR1 is LGHNA, CDR2 YNFKEQ. With 4 bases clipped from V and 1 base from J, the junction kept 7 bases outside the gene matches. The CDR3 runs to 16 residues. The CDR3 DNA reads TGTGCCAGCAGCCCGACAGGGGTAATAGGCACAGATACGCAGTATTTT. Protein: CASSPTGVIGTDTQYF.

V gene TRBV24-1 combines with J gene TRBJ2-1; 7 bases map to TRBD2. This CDR3 contains 16 residues. The germline V gene encodes CDR1 KGHDR and CDR2 SFDVKD. The ends lost 3 bases at V and 6 bases at J; junction bases unmatched: 10. CDR3 in DNA: TGTGCCACCAGTGATCGAAGGACTAGGGGAGTCAATGAGCAGTTCTTC. It codes for CATSDRRTRGVNEQFF.

This clonotype showed up many times. The chain couples TRBV5-5 to TRBJ1-2, with TRBD1 matching 8 bases. The length of the CDR3 is 15 residues. The trim removed 4 bases at V and 2 bases at J, leaving 7 bases unmatched. Looked up from germline, CDR1 is SGHKS and CDR2 is YYEKEE (reference sequence). In nucleotides, the CDR3 is TGTGCCAGCAGCCCCCAGGGGGCAAACAACTATGGCTACACCTTC. Translation: CASSPQGANNYGYTF. Filled out from reference TRBV5-5 and TRBJ1-2, the complete variable domain reads DAGVTQSPTHLIKTRGQQVTLRCSPISGHKSVSWYQQVLGQGPQFIFQYYEKEERGRGNFPDRFSARQFPNYSSELNVNALLLGDSALYLCASSPQGANNYGYTFGSGTRLTVV.

This chain links TRBV19 with TRBJ2-7, with D possibly called TRBD1 or TRBD2 (5 bases each). V was shortened by 4 bases and J by 1 base, with 11 bases between the two germline ends. This CDR3 region has 14 residues. Germline V gene data show CDR1 as LNHDA and CDR2 as SQIVND (reference sequence). The CDR3 DNA reads as TGTGCCAGTAGTACCCGGGACGGATCCTACGAGCAGTACTTC. This codes for CASSTRDGSYEQYF.

This clonotype was observed at least ten times. The genes are TRBV9 and TRBJ2-3, with D perhaps TRBD1 (6 bases). Germline V gene sequence: CDR1 SGDLS, CDR2 YYNGEE. Trimming took 0 bases from V and 1 from J, leaving 9 bases between them. This CDR3 is built from 15 residues. The CDR3: CASSVAAGGTDTQYF. CDR3 nucleotides: TGTGCCAGCAGCGTAGCGGCAGGGGGCACAGATACGCAGTATTTT.

The DNA for the CDR3 is TGCGCCAGCAGCTCGGAACTCGGGTACGAGCAGTACTTC. This sequence encodes CASSSELGYEQYF. The chain uses TRBV5-1 and TRBJ2-7; no clear D gene. The V gene lost 3 bases and the J gene lost 4 bases, with 11 bases spanning the gap. The germline CDR1 and CDR2 sequences are SGHRS and YFSETQ. The CDR3 has 13 residues.

This clonotype was observed a handful of times. V is TRBV7-4 and J is TRBJ1-5; perhaps TRBD1 as D (5 bases). The CDR3 loop spans 20 amino acids. V was cut by 7 bases and J by 1 base, with 29 bases left in between. Germline values: CDR1 SGHVT, CDR2 SQSDAQ. The DNA for the CDR3 is TGTGCCAGCACCCGCCCCCCGTCATCCAGGGAAAAATGGAGCAATCAGCCCCAGCATTTT. Amino acids: CASTRPPSSREKWSNQPQHF.

CDR3 bases: TGCAGTGCTAGAGATCATCAGCGCACAGATACGCAGTATTTT. The encoded protein is CSARDHQRTDTQYF. The genes are TRBV20-1 and TRBJ2-3; D unclear. The CDR3 totals 14 residues. Trimming took off 0 bases at V and 1 base at J, with 8 bases between the two ends. Germline V gene sequence: CDR1 DFQATT, CDR2 SNEGSKA (reference sequence).